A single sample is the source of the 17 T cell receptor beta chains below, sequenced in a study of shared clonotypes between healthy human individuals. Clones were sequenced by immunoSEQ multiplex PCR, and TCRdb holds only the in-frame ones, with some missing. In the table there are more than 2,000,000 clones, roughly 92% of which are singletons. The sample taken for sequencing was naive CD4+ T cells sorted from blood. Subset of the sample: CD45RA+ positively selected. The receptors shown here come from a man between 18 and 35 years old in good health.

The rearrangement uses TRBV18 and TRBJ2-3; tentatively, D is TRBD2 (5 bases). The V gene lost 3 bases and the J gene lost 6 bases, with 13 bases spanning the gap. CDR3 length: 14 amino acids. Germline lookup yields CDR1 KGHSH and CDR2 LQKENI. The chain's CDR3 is CASSPNSALDTQYF. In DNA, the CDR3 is TGTGCCAGCTCACCGAATAGCGCCTTGGATACGCAGTATTTT.

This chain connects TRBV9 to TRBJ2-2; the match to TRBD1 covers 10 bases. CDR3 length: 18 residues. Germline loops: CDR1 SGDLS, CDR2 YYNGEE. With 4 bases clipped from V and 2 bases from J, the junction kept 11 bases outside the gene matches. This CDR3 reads CASSLRTGGALNTGELFF. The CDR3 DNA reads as TGTGCCAGCAGCCTACGGACAGGGGGGGCCCTTAACACCGGGGAGCTGTTTTTT.

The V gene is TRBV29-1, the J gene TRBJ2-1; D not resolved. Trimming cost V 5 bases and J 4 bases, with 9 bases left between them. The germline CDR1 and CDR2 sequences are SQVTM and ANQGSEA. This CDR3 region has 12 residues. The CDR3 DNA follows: TGCAGCGTTTCGGAAGCGTACAATGAGCAGTTCTTC. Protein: CSVSEAYNEQFF.

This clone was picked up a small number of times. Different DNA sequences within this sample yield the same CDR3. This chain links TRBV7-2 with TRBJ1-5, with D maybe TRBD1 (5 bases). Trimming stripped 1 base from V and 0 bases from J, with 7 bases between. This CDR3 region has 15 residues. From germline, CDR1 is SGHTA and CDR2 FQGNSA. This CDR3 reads CASSLGGASNQPQHF. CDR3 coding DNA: TGTGCCAGCAGCTTAGGCGGGGCTAGCAATCAGCCCCAGCATTTT.

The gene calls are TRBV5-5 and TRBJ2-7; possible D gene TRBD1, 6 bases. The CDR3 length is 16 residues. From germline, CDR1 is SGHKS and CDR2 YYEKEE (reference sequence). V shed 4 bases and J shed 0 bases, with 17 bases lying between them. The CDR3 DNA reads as TGTGCCAGCAGCCCAGGGGCCGCTGAGAGCTCCTACGAGCAGTACTTC. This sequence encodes CASSPGAAESSYEQYF.

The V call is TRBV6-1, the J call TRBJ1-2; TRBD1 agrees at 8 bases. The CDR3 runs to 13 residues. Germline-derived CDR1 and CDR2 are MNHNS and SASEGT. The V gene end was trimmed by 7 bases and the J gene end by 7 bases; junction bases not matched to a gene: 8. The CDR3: CASTDRVLSGYTF. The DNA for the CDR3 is TGTGCCAGCACGGACAGGGTGTTGTCTGGCTACACCTTC.

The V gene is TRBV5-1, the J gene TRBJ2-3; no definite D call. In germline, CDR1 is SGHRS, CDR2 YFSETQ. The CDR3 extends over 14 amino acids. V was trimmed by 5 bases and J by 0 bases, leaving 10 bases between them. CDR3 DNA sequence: TGCGCCAGCAGTGCAGAGAGAAGCACAGATACGCAGTATTTT. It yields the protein CASSAERSTDTQYF.

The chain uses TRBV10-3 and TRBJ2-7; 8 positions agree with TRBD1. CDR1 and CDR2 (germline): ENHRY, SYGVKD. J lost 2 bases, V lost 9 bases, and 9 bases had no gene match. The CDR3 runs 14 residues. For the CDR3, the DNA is TGTGCCATTCGGCCGGGACAGGCACCCTACGAGCAGTACTTC. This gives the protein CAIRPGQAPYEQYF.

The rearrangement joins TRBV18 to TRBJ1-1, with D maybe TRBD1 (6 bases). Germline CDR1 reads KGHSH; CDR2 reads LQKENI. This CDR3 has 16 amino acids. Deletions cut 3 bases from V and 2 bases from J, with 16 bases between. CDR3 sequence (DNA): TGTGCCAGCTCACCCCTCTCGGGACATAGCAACACTGAAGCTTTCTTT. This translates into CASSPLSGHSNTEAFF.

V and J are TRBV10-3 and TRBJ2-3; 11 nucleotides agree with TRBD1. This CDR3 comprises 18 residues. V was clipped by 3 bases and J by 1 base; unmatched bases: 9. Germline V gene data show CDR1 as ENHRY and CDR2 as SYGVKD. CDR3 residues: CAISDLLGQGAGTDTQYF. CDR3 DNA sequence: TGTGCCATCAGTGATCTCCTAGGACAGGGGGCAGGCACAGATACGCAGTATTTT.

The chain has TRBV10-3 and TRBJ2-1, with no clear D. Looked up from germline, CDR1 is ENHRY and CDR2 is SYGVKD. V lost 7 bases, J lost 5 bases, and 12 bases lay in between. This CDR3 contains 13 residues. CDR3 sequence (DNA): TGTGCCATCACTAGGCGTACAGACAATGAGCAGTTCTTC. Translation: CAITRRTDNEQFF.

The CDR3 is CASSNNRGGEKLFF. The CDR3 bases are TGTGCCAGCAGCAATAATAGAGGGGGTGAAAAACTGTTTTTT. V is TRBV6-5 and J is TRBJ1-4; D possibly corresponds to TRBD1 (6 bases). This CDR3 region has 14 residues. Germline V lookup: CDR1 MNHEY, CDR2 SVGAGI. Trimming pared 6 bases from V and 7 bases from J, leaving 15 bases between.

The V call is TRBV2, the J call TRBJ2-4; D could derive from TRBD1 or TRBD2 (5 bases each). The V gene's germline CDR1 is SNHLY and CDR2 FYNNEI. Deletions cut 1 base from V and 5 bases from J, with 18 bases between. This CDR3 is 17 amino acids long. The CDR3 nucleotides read TGTGCCAGCAGTGAAGGGGGCTTAGGGAGTGGTGAAAACATTCAGTACTTC. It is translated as CASSEGGLGSGENIQYF. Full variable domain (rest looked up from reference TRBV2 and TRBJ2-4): EPEVTQTPSHQVTQMGQEVILRCVPISNHLYFYWYRQILGQKVEFLVSFYNNEISEKSEIFDDQFSVERPDGSNFTLKIRSTKLEDSAMYFCASSEGGLGSGENIQYFGAGTRLSVL.

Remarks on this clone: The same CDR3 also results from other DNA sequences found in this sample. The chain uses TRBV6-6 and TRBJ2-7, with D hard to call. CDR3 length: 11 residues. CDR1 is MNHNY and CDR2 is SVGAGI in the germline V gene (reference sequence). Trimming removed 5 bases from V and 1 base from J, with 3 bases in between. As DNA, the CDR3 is TGTGCCAGCAGTACTTCCTACGAGCAGTACTTC. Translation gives CASSTSYEQYF.

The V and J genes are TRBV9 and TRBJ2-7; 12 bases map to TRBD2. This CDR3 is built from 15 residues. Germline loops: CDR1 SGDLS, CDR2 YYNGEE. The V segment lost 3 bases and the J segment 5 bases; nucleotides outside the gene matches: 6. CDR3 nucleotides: TGTGCCAGCAGCGCCGGACTAGCGGGACTTGACGAGCAGTACTTC. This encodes CASSAGLAGLDEQYF.

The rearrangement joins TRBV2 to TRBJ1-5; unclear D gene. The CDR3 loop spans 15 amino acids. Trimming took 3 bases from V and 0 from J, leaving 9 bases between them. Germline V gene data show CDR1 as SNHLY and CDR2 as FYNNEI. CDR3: CASSEGQSSNQPQHF. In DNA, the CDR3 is TGTGCCAGCAGTGAGGGTCAGAGTAGCAATCAGCCCCAGCATTTT.

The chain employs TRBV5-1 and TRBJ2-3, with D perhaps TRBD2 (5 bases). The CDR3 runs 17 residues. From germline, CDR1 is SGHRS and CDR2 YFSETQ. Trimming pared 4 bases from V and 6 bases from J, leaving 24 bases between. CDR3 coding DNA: TGCGCCAGCAGCGATTTGAAGGGAGTGGCGGCGGGCGATACGCAGTATTTT. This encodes CASSDLKGVAAGDTQYF. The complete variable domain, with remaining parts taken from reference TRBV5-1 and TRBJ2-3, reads KAGVTQTPRYLIKTRGQQVTLSCSPISGHRSVSWYQQTPGQGLQFLFEYFSETQRNKGNFPGRFSGRQFSNSRSEMNVSTLELGDSALYLCASSDLKGVAAGDTQYFGPGTRLTVL.